Below are 17 T cell receptor beta chains sequenced from a single sample in a study of T cells after posttransplantation cyclophosphamide. Cyclophosphamide on days +3 and +4 followed busulfan-fludarabine conditioning and a marrow graft. Repertoires were generated with immunoSEQ multiplex PCR, while TCRdb's copy carries only in-frame clones and drops some. Singletons are absent from the sample, which has about 5,400 clones. The sample consisted of PBMCs, taken after allogeneic stem cell transplant with posttransplant cyclophosphamide. The receptors originated from a female patient younger than 45 who received an allogeneic stem cell transplant from an unrelated donor, was CMV-positive, and had acute and chronic GVHD. Some T cells could come from the graft donor.

The chain has TRBV4-2 and TRBJ2-5; TRBD2 might be the D (5 bases). The DNA matches TRBJ2-7 better at its end, which makes the J call doubtful. Per the germline V gene, CDR1 is LGHNA and CDR2 is YNFKEQ. The CDR3 is 16 amino acids. The CDR3 sequence: CASSQDLLAPLDEQYF. The CDR3 nucleotides are TGTGCCAGCAGCCAAGATCTATTAGCGCCTTTAGACGAGCAGTACTTC.

In this sample, this clone turned up many times. V gene TRBV5-1 combines with J gene TRBJ2-1, with 16 positions matching TRBD2. The CDR3 has 19 residues. J lost 7 bases, V lost 3 bases, and 13 bases had no gene match. Germline-derived CDR1 and CDR2 are SGHRS and YFSETQ. The CDR3 loop is CASSYTSGTSGRASNEQFF. CDR3 coding DNA: TGCGCCAGCAGCTACACTTCCGGGACTAGCGGGAGGGCATCAAATGAGCAGTTCTTC.

This clone is labeled as medium-sized. CDR3 protein: CAWKVQGAPGGKLFF. CDR3 coding DNA: TGTGCCTGGAAGGTCCAGGGGGCCCCGGGAGGAAAACTGTTTTTT. The chain employs TRBV30 and TRBJ1-4, with TRBD1 matching over 8 bases. CDR1 and CDR2 from the germline V gene are GTSNPN and SVGIG (reference sequence). The CDR3 length is 15 residues. V was pared by 4 bases and J by 10 bases, with 14 bases of the junction left unmatched.

This clone was counted many times. V is TRBV19 and J is TRBJ2-1; TRBD1 is a possible D gene (6 bases). Germline loops: CDR1 LNHDA, CDR2 SQIVND (reference sequence). The CDR3 is made up of 16 amino acids. V lost 7 bases and J 0 bases, leaving 16 bases between the germline ends. The CDR3 region is CASTPDSPSSYNEQFF. CDR3 nucleotides: TGTGCCAGTACCCCGGACAGCCCGAGCTCCTACAATGAGCAGTTCTTC.

This clone was detected ten times or more. J is TRBJ2-7 and V is TRBV13, with no clear D. This CDR3 is built from 14 residues. Germline V gene sequence: CDR1 PRHDT, CDR2 FYEKMQ (reference sequence). Trimming shortened V by 4 bases and J by 3 bases, and 13 bases separated the two germline ends. For the CDR3, the DNA is TGTGCCAGCAGCTCTAGGCAGAGTCACTACGAGCAGTACTTC. Residues: CASSSRQSHYEQYF.

This clone counts as medium-sized. This sequence joins TRBV7-9 and TRBJ2-7, with D hard to call. The germline CDR1 and CDR2 sequences are SEHNR and FQNEAQ (reference sequence). The V end was cut by 2 bases, the J end by 3 bases, with 11 bases between. The CDR3 runs to 14 residues. In DNA form, the CDR3 reads TGTGCCAGCAGCTTAAATGGCAGATTCTACGAGCAGTACTTC. Protein: CASSLNGRFYEQYF.

This clone was seen repeatedly, ten times or more. The rearrangement uses TRBV29-1 and TRBJ2-3; 10 nucleotides agree with TRBD1. Unmatched junction bases numbered 8, after V lost 8 bases and J lost 3 bases. The CDR3 consists of 14 residues. In germline, CDR1 is SQVTM, CDR2 ANQGSEA. CDR3 region: CSSLRDRGTDTQYF. As DNA, the CDR3 is TGCAGCTCCTTGAGGGACAGGGGAACAGATACGCAGTATTTT.

This clone was seen ten or more times. The rearrangement uses TRBV10-3 and TRBJ2-7; 8 nucleotides match TRBD2. V gave up 7 bases and J gave up 3 bases; unmatched junction bases: 8. Germline V gene lookup returns CDR1 ENHRY and CDR2 SYGVKD. The CDR3 loop spans 14 amino acids. The CDR3 coding sequence is TGTGCCATCAATACTAGCGGTACGGTCTACGAGCAGTACTTC. It specifies CAINTSGTVYEQYF.

There are many counts of this clone. The chain has TRBV6-1 and TRBJ1-2; D possibly corresponds to TRBD1 (5 bases). CDR3 length equals 14 residues. Per the germline V gene, CDR1 is MNHNS and CDR2 is SASEGT. The V and J ends lost 0 bases and 2 bases respectively, with 7 bases between them. The CDR3, as DNA: TGTGCCAGCAGTGAAGCTCCAGGGAACTATGGCTACACCTTC. It encodes CASSEAPGNYGYTF.

This clone was seen a handful of times. The chain links TRBV9 to TRBJ1-6, with D maybe TRBD1 (5 bases). The germline V gene encodes CDR1 SGDLS and CDR2 YYNGEE. With 4 bases removed from V and 10 bases from J, the gap between germline ends came to 21 bases. The CDR3 has 16 residues. CDR3 nucleotide sequence: TGTGCCAGCAGCCCTCGAGATAGGAGGGGAGAATCACCCCTCCACTTT. It specifies CASSPRDRRGESPLHF. The full variable domain, in which reference TRBV9 and TRBJ1-6 provide the parts outside the CDR3, is DSGVTQTPKHLITATGQRVTLRCSPRSGDLSVYWYQQSLDQGLQFLIQYYNGEERAKGNILERFSAQQFPDLHSELNLSSLELGDSALYFCASSPRDRRGESPLHFGNGTRLTVT.

The sample holds many counts of this clone. The chain recombines TRBV2 with TRBJ1-2; TRBD1 matches at 7 bases. CDR1 SNHLY and CDR2 FYNNEI come from the germline V gene. Germline trimming cut 6 bases from V and 2 bases from J; bases unmatched to any gene: 3. The CDR3 is 13 residues long. The CDR3 here is CASSVQGNYGYTF. The CDR3 nucleotides read TGTGCCAGCAGCGTACAGGGGAACTATGGCTACACCTTC. The full variable domain, with the rest looked up from reference TRBV2 and TRBJ1-2, is EPEVTQTPSHQVTQMGQEVILRCVPISNHLYFYWYRQILGQKVEFLVSFYNNEISEKSEIFDDQFSVERPDGSNFTLKIRSTKLEDSAMYFCASSVQGNYGYTFGSGTRLTVV.

This clone was observed many times. The rearrangement uses TRBV9 and TRBJ1-1, with TRBD1 matching over 8 bases. With 4 bases clipped from V and 8 bases from J, the junction kept 7 bases outside the gene matches. This CDR3 has 13 amino acids. Germline V gene lookup returns CDR1 SGDLS and CDR2 YYNGEE. The CDR3 nucleotides read TGTGCCAGCAGCTTACTTGACAGGGGAGAAGCTTTCTTT. Its translation is CASSLLDRGEAFF.

This clone appeared many times. CDR3 sequence (DNA): TGTGCCAGCAGTCCAGACACAGATACGCAGTATTTT. Protein product: CASSPDTDTQYF. This rearrangement joins TRBV27 to TRBJ2-3; D remains ambiguous. The CDR3 covers 12 residues. V was pared by 5 bases and J by 2 bases, with 5 bases between. Germline V gives CDR1 MNHEY, CDR2 SMNVEV (reference sequence).

This clone showed up just a few times. The rearrangement links TRBV9 to TRBJ1-2; the match to TRBD1 covers 10 bases. CDR1 and CDR2 (germline): SGDLS, YYNGEE. Trimming at V came to 4 bases and at J to 4 bases, leaving 7 bases not matched to a gene. This CDR3 has 15 amino acids. The CDR3 protein is CASSPGTGDGYGYTF. DNA of the CDR3: TGTGCCAGCAGCCCTGGGACAGGGGACGGCTATGGCTACACCTTC.

This clone was picked up many times. The chain carries TRBV27 and TRBJ2-1; the match to TRBD2 covers 9 bases. The V gene's germline CDR1 is MNHEY and CDR2 SMNVEV (reference sequence). The trim removed 5 bases at V and 5 bases at J, leaving 7 bases unmatched. This CDR3 has 15 amino acids. DNA of the CDR3: TGTGCCAGCAGTGCCGCCGGGACTAGCAACAATGAGCAGTTCTTC. This gives the protein CASSAAGTSNNEQFF.

This clone was counted at least ten times. The genes are TRBV13 and TRBJ2-5; 11 nucleotides agree with TRBD2. Germline CDR1 PRHDT, CDR2 FYEKMQ (reference sequence). With V trimmed by 3 bases and J by 6 bases, 9 bases remained unmatched. The CDR3 is 16 residues long. CDR3 sequence (DNA): TGTGCCAGCAGCTTCCCCTCGACTAGCGGGACAAAGACCCAGTACTTC. It encodes CASSFPSTSGTKTQYF.

Many counts were recorded for this clone. Since no conserved phenylalanine or tryptophan closes the CDR3, a read error is the likely cause. Because the CDR3's place on the DNA is in doubt, the DNA is left out and the CDR3 is given as listed by TCRdb. The V and J genes are TRBV19 and TRBJ2-7; the tabulated D call, TRBD2, remains unverified against the DNA. CDR1 is LNHDA, CDR2 SQIVND, per germline (reference sequence). 11 amino acids form the CDR3, both terminal residues included. CDR3: CARGPGLAVFI.